Each of the 5 T cell receptor beta chains below was sequenced from the same sample in a study of cytomegalovirus exposure and HLA in healthy donors. A multiplex PCR was run with 60 Vbeta primers and 13 Jbeta primers. The table came from immunoSEQ multiplex PCR; TCRdb's copy has only in-frame clones and leaves some out. The repertoire holds 150,000 to 200,000 clones, with about 74% as singletons. The sequenced sample consisted of PBMCs. The receptor set was obtained from a male donor in good health and CMV-seronegative.

This clone appeared a single time. This chain uses TRBV6-1 with TRBJ1-1, with 8 positions matching TRBD1. Looked up from germline, CDR1 is MNHNS and CDR2 is SASEGT. The CDR3 totals 14 residues. CDR3: CAGEGTGLNTEAFF. The CDR3 nucleotides are TGTGCAGGCGAGGGGACAGGATTGAACACTGAAGCTTTCTTT.

The genes are TRBV2 and TRBJ2-7, with D maybe TRBD2 (6 bases). With 8 bases removed from V and 4 bases from J, the gap between germline ends came to 12 bases. There are 12 residues in the CDR3. The germline gives CDR1 SNHLY, CDR2 FYNNEI. In nucleotides, the CDR3 is TGTGCCAGCCAAGGGACTGTGTACGAGCAGTACTTC. Translation gives CASQGTVYEQYF.

The V gene is TRBV11-2, the J gene TRBJ1-5; unclear D gene. Germline V CDR1 and CDR2: SGHAT, FQNNGV. This CDR3 region has 17 residues. The V and J ends lost 0 bases and 0 bases respectively, with 12 bases between them. CDR3 nucleotides: TGTGCCAGCAGCTTAGATACTGTCGGTATTAGCAATCAGCCCCAGCATTTT. Translated: CASSLDTVGISNQPQHF.

This rearrangement joins TRBV7-5 to TRBJ2-1; the table assigns TRBD2, which was not confirmed against the DNA. TRBV7-5 is labeled a pseudogene. This CDR3 region has 15 residues. CDR3 sequence: CVRRERASSYNEQFF. The CDR3 DNA reads as TGTGTCAGAAGAGAGCGGGCCAGCTCCTACAATGAGCAGTTCTTC.

The rearrangement links TRBV6-6 to TRBJ2-7, with 11 nucleotides matching TRBD2. Germline CDR1 MNHNY, CDR2 SVGAGI (reference sequence). There are 14 residues in the CDR3. After removal of 5 bases from V and 2 bases from J, the junction contained 2 bases not matched to a gene. The CDR3 protein is CASSRLAGTYEQYF. DNA for the CDR3: TGTGCCAGCAGTAGACTAGCGGGGACCTACGAGCAGTACTTC.